This T cell receptor (beta chain) appears in the sequencing data of a study of T cell changes during pregnancy in multiple sclerosis. Germline-derived CDR1 and CDR2 are MNHEY and SMNVEV (reference sequence). CDR3 length: 17 residues. V shed 0 bases and J shed 8 bases, with 17 bases lying between them. Assay: immunoSEQ multiplex PCR; the TCRdb copy retains only in-frame clones and omits some. The sample records tens of thousands of clones, 93% being singletons. The rearrangement uses TRBV27 and TRBJ1-6; D is ambiguous. This TCR derives from a female donor with multiple sclerosis, enrolled in a pregnancy study. Sample: peripheral blood, taken in the second trimester of pregnancy. The CDR3 sequence: CASSLSRRRHLYSPLHF. The CDR3 DNA reads as TGTGCCAGCAGTTTATCGAGGAGGCGACACCTTTATTCACCCCTCCACTTT.